The 9 T cell receptor beta chains below were found in one sample sequenced in a study of cytomegalovirus exposure and HLA in healthy donors. The primer mix had 60 Vbeta and 13 Jbeta primers. Sequencing used immunoSEQ multiplex PCR; TCRdb keeps in-frame clones, though not all of them. The table shows roughly 62,000 clones, with 70% to 75% occurring only once. Sequences were obtained from PBMCs. These receptors all stem from a woman in her thirties in good health and CMV-seronegative.

The V gene is TRBV2, the J gene TRBJ2-7; D gene ambiguous. The germline V gene has CDR1 SNHLY and CDR2 FYNNEI. Trimming shortened V by 5 bases and J by 3 bases, and 5 bases separated the two germline ends. The CDR3 is made up of 11 amino acids. For the CDR3, the DNA is TGTGCCAGCAGTTCGGGCTACGAGCAGTACTTC. This codes for CASSSGYEQYF.

In its sample, this clone was seen a few times. Sequence at one end of the junction differs from germline and may be a read error. The chain uses TRBV7-9 and TRBJ2-1; the D gene is possibly TRBD2 (6 bases). This CDR3 has 12 residues. CDR1 is SEHNR, CDR2 FQNEAQ, per germline (reference sequence). The CDR3 here is CSSSFGGGEQFF. CDR3 bases: TGTTCCAGCAGCTTTGGGGGAGGTGAGCAGTTCTTC.

The V call is TRBV9, the J call TRBJ2-7; D might be TRBD2 (6 bases). Germline V gene data show CDR1 as SGDLS and CDR2 as YYNGEE. Trimming removed 2 bases from V and 1 base from J, with 13 bases in between. This CDR3 comprises 15 residues. CDR3 sequence: CASSVGGRGSYEQYF. For the CDR3, the DNA is TGTGCCAGCAGCGTCGGGGGTCGGGGTTCCTACGAGCAGTACTTC. The whole variable domain, filled in from reference TRBV9 and TRBJ2-7, reads DSGVTQTPKHLITATGQRVTLRCSPRSGDLSVYWYQQSLDQGLQFLIQYYNGEERAKGNILERFSAQQFPDLHSELNLSSLELGDSALYFCASSVGGRGSYEQYFGPGTRLTVT.

The V call is TRBV5-4, the J call TRBJ2-1; no clear D gene. Germline CDR1 reads SGHNT; CDR2 reads YYREEE (reference sequence). V was cut by 3 bases and J by 3 bases, with 4 bases left in between. This CDR3 spans 12 amino acids. The CDR3 DNA is TGTGCCAGCAGCTCCTACTACAATGAGCAGTTCTTC. Its translation is CASSSYYNEQFF. Together with reference TRBV5-4 and TRBJ2-1, the CDR3 gives the full variable domain: ETGVTQSPTHLIKTRGQQVTLRCSSQSGHNTVSWYQQALGQGPQFIFQYYREEENGRGNFPPRFSGLQFPNYSSELNVNALELDDSALYLCASSSYYNEQFFGPGTRLTVL.

The gene calls are TRBV5-5 and TRBJ2-7; possible D gene TRBD1, 7 bases. Trimming took off 0 bases at V and 0 bases at J, with 13 bases between the two ends. Germline CDR1 and CDR2: SGHKS and YYEKEE (reference sequence). This CDR3 is 16 amino acids long. Written as DNA, the CDR3 is TGTGCCAGCAGCTTGGATCCAGGGGGGACCTCCTACGAGCAGTACTTC. This gives the protein CASSLDPGGTSYEQYF.

Comment on this clone: One end of the junction does not line up with germline, which may come from a read error. Here the CDR3 DNA reads TGTGCCAGCAGCTTGGGGGGGCAGGGTAATGAAAAACTGTTTTTT. Translated, it gives CASSLGGQGNEKLFF. This sequence joins TRBV5-3 and TRBJ1-4; a weak D match, TRBD1 (6 bases). TRBV5-3 is an open reading frame whose function is uncertain. The CDR3 covers 15 residues.

This clone was seen a handful of times. This chain links TRBV6-4 with TRBJ2-3, with a tentative D call TRBD1 (5 bases). The CDR3 length is 14 residues. The ends were cut back, 5 bases at V and 0 bases at J, with 9 bases in the middle. The germline V gene has CDR1 MRHNA and CDR2 SNTAGT. CDR3 residues: CASSLDTSTDTQYF. DNA for the CDR3: TGTGCCAGCAGTCTGGACACTAGCACAGATACGCAGTATTTT.

The chain employs TRBV28 and TRBJ2-1, with 13 bases fitting TRBD2. From germline, CDR1 is MDHEN and CDR2 SYDVKM. The CDR3 loop spans 15 amino acids. The J segment lost 7 bases and the V segment lost 5 bases, leaving 5 bases of the junction unmatched. The CDR3 here is CASSGLAGVRNEQFF. CDR3 DNA sequence: TGTGCCAGCAGTGGACTAGCGGGAGTTCGGAATGAGCAGTTCTTC. The whole variable domain, remainder taken from reference TRBV28 and TRBJ2-1, is DVKVTQSSRYLVKRTGEKVFLECVQDMDHENMFWYRQDPGLGLRLIYFSYDVKMKEKGDIPEGYSVSREKKERFSLILESASTNQTSMYLCASSGLAGVRNEQFFGPGTRLTVL.

This clone has only a few counts. J is TRBJ2-3 and V is TRBV27, with a weak D call TRBD2 (6 bases). Trimming took 4 bases from V and 0 from J, leaving 11 bases between them. CDR1 is MNHEY and CDR2 is SMNVEV in the germline V gene (reference sequence). The CDR3 sequence is 15 residues long. Here the CDR3 DNA reads TGTGCCAGCAGTTCGCTAGCGTTCAGCACAGATACGCAGTATTTT. Protein sequence: CASSSLAFSTDTQYF.